This T cell receptor beta chain is from a study of shared clonotypes between healthy human individuals. Looking at the study overall: CD4 naive and CD4 memory each took three plates per donor, while CD8 naive took two and CD8 memory one.

Terminally differentiated effector memory CD45RA+ cells were left out of the naive CD8 fraction, which was CD45RO-negative and positively selected for CCR7. This table comes from immunoSEQ multiplex PCR, and its TCRdb copy is limited to in-frame clones, with some not included. The data hold over 750,000 clones, with about 97% observed a single time. To note about this clone: No antigen is known for it.

General study points: Blood was the sole source, and tissue repertoires probably differ. Naive subsets generally had larger estimated richness than memory subsets.

V shed 5 bases, J shed 6 bases, and the junction held 4 bases outside the gene matches. This CDR3 has 12 residues. CDR1 is SGHRS and CDR2 is YFSETQ in the germline V gene. Material: naive CD8+ T cells sorted from blood. The chain links TRBV5-1 to TRBJ2-7; TRBD1 matches at 8 bases. The sequence was collected from a man aged 25-40 years in good health. This CDR3 is CASRQGVLEQYF. CDR3 coding DNA: TGCGCCAGCAGACAGGGGGTACTCGAGCAGTACTTC. The full variable domain, with the rest looked up from reference TRBV5-1 and TRBJ2-7, is KAGVTQTPRYLIKTRGQQVTLSCSPISGHRSVSWYQQTPGQGLQFLFEYFSETQRNKGNFPGRFSGRQFSNSRSEMNVSTLELGDSALYLCASRQGVLEQYFGPGTRLTVT.